Ten or more counts support the clone carrying this T cell receptor beta chain. What it binds is unknown. TCRdb passed the 5' RACE reads through MiXCR, listing each CDR3 protein once. The sample records around 130,000 distinct CDR3 sequences, about 7% being singletons. This entry belongs to a study of CD8 T cells in ankylosing spondylitis. Notes on the study in general: Within peripheral blood, clones linked to disease were CD8+ and relatively rare.

Germline V gene lookup returns CDR1 SGDLS and CDR2 YYNGEE. Trimming shortened V by 3 bases and J by 2 bases, and 9 bases separated the two germline ends. The CDR3 is made up of 14 amino acids. The sequenced sample was blood, either unsorted or a sorted T cell fraction (not recorded which). This TCR derives from a male donor with ankylosing spondylitis or in good health (not recorded which). The V gene is TRBV9, the J gene TRBJ2-1; D is perhaps TRBD2 (6 bases). This CDR3 is CASSGGVPYNEQFF. CDR3 in DNA: TGTGCCAGCAGCGGGGGGGTGCCCTACAATGAGCAGTTCTTC.